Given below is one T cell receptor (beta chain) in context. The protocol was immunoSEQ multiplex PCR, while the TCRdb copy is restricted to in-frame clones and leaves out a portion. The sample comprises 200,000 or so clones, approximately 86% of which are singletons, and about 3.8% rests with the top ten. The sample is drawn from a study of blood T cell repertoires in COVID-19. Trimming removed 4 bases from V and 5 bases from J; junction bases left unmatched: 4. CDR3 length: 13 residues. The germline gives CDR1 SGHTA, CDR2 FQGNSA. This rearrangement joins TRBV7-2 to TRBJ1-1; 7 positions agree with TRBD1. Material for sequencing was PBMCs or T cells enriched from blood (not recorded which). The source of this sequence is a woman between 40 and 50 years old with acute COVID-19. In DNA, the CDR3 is TGTGCCAGCAGCTACCGGGACAGAACTGAAGCTTTCTTT. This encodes CASSYRDRTEAFF.